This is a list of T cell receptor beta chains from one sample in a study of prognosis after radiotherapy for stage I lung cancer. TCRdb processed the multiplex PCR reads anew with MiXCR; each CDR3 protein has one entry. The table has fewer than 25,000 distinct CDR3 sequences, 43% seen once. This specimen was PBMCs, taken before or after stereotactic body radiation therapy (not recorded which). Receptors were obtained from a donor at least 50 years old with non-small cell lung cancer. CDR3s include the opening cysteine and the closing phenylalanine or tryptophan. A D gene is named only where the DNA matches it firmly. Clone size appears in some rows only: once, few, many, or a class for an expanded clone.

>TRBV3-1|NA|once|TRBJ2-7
TGTGCCAGCAGCCAACATTACGAGCAGTACTTC
CASSQHYEQYF
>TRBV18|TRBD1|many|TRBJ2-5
TGTGCCAGCTCACCAGGGACAGGGGAAGAGACCCAGTACTTC
CASSPGTGEETQYF
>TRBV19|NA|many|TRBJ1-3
TGTGCCAGTAGTATCGCGACTCGCCAGACCTCTGGAAACACCATATATTTT
CASSIATRQTSGNTIYF
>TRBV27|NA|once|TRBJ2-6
TGTGCCAGCAGTCCTGGACAGTATTACTCTGGGGCCAACGTCCTGAATTTC
CASSPGQYYSGANVLNF
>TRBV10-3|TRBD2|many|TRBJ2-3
TGTGCCACCCGCTCCGGACTAGCGGGGCCGACAGATACGCAGTATTTT
CATRSGLAGPTDTQYF
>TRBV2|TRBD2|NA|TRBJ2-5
TGTGCCAGCAGCCACTCAACGGAGCGGGAAGGGACCCAGTACTTC
CASSHSTEREGTQYF
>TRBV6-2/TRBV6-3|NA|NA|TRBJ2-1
TGTGCCAGCAGTTACTTTACTGAGCAGTTCTTC
CASSYFTEQFF
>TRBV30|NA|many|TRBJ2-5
TGTGCCTGGGGTAGACGGTACCAAGAGACCCAGTACTTC
CAWGRRYQETQYF
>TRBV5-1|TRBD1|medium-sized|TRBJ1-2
TGCGCCAGCAGCCTACAGGGGGTCGACTATGGCTACACCTTC
CASSLQGVDYGYTF
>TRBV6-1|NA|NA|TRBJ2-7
TGTGCCAGCAGGGGGATCCTTGGTATCGACAACTCCTACGAGCAGTACTTC
CASRGILGIDNSYEQYF
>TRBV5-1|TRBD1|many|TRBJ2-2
TGCGCCAGCACCTGGGGACAGGACACCGGGGAGCTGTTTTTT
CASTWGQDTGELFF
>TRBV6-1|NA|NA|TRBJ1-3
TGTGCCAGCAGTGAGCAAGGGACTGGAAACACCATATATTTT
CASSEQGTGNTIYF
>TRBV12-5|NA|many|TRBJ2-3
TGTGCTAGTGGATCCGGACGGGTCACAGATACGCAGTATTTT
CASGSGRVTDTQYF
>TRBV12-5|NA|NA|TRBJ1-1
TGTGCTAGTGGTTGGGGACGGAATGAAGCTTTCTTT
CASGWGRNEAFF
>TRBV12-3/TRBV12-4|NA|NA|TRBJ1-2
TGTGCCAGCAGTCTGAGGACAGTTGTAGGCTACACCTTC
CASSLRTVVGYTF
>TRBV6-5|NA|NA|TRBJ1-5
TGCGCCAGCAGTTACACATGGTATCAGCCCCAGCATTTT
CASSYTWYQPQHF
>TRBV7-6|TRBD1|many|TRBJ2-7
TGTGCCAGCAGCTTAGTGTCGCAGGGGGCGGTCTACGAGCAGTACTTC
CASSLVSQGAVYEQYF
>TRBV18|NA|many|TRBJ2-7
TGTGCCAGCTCACTTACAGGGATCGAATACGAGCAGTACTTC
CASSLTGIEYEQYF
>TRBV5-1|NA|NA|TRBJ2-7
TGCGCCAGCAGCTTGGGCGGTGCTACTGTTTCCTACGAGCAGTACTTC
CASSLGGATVSYEQYF
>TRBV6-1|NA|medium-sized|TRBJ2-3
TGTGCCAGCAGTGACAGGGGTCCCACAGATACGCAGTATTTT
CASSDRGPTDTQYF
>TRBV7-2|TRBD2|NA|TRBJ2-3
TGTGCCAGCAGCTTACTTGGACTAGCGCAGTATTTT
CASSLLGLAQYF
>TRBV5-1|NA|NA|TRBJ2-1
TGCTCCAGCAGCTTAGACGACAGGCGGAATGAGCAGTTCTTC
CSSSLDDRRNEQFF
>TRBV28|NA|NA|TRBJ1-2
TGTGCCAGCAACCGGCGGGGCAGATGGTACTATGGCTACACCTTC
CASNRRGRWYYGYTF
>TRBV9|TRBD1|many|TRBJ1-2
TGTGCCAGCAGCCCACGACAGGGTGCTACGGGTGGCTACACCTTC
CASSPRQGATGGYTF
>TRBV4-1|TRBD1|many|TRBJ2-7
TGCGCCAGCAGCACCTCCGGGACAGGGGCCTACGAGCAGTACTTC
CASSTSGTGAYEQYF
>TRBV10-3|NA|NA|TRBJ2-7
TGTGCCATCAGTGAGTCATGGGGGTACGAGCAGTACTTC
CAISESWGYEQYF
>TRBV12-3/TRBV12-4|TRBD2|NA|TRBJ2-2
TGTGCCAGCAGTTTAGGACAAGGGAGCGGGAGTTACCCCGGGGAGCTGTTTTTT
CASSLGQGSGSYPGELFF
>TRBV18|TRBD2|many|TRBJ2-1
TGTGCCAGCTCACTTAGCGGGGGGGCGCTAAGAGGGCAGTTCTTC
CASSLSGGALRGQFF
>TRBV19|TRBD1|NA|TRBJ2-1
TGTGCCAGTAGTATTGGACAGGGGGCATATGAGCAGTTCTTC
CASSIGQGAYEQFF
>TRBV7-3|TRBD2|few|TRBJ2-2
TGTGCCAGCAGCTCTAGCGGGGAGGAGCGCACCGGGGAGCTGTTTTTT
CASSSSGEERTGELFF
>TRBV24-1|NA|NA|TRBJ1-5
TGTGCCACCAGTGATTTTAGTATCAATCAGCCCCAGCATTTT
CATSDFSINQPQHF
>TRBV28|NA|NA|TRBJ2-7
TGTGCCAGCAGTTTACCGGGGACACCTGCCTACGAGCAGTACTTC
CASSLPGTPAYEQYF
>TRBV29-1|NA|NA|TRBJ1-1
TGCAGCGGAAGACAGGCTAACACTGAAGCTTTCTTT
CSGRQANTEAFF
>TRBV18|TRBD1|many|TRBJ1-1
TGTGCCAGCTCACGGTCAGGGGGTGGCACTGAAGCTTTCTTT
CASSRSGGGTEAFF
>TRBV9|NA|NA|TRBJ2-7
TGCGCCAGCAGCGTAGACTTGACCTACGAGCAGTACTTC
CASSVDLTYEQYF
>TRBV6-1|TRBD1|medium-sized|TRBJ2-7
TGTGCCAGTATGACAGGGGTCTCCTACGAGCAGTACTTC
CASMTGVSYEQYF
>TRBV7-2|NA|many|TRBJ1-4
TGTGCCAGCAGCTTAGGGCTACAACCTAATGAAAAACTGTTTTTT
CASSLGLQPNEKLFF
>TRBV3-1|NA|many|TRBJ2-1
TGTGCCAGCAGCCAAACGGGAGCGAATGAGCAGTTCTTC
CASSQTGANEQFF
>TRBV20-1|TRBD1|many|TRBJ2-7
TGCAGTGCTCAGACACAGGGGGCTTTTTTCGAGCAGTACTTC
CSAQTQGAFFEQYF
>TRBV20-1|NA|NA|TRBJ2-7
TGCAGTGCTAGAGGTATTGCCTACGAGCAGTACTTC
CSARGIAYEQYF
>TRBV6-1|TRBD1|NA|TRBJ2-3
TGTGCCAGTTCCGGGACAGGAGGGACAGATACGCAGTATTTT
CASSGTGGTDTQYF
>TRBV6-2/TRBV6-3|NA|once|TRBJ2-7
TGTGCCAGCAGTACGGACGTAGGTCCACCCGTCGACGAGCAGTACTTC
CASSTDVGPPVDEQYF
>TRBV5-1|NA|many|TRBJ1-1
TGCGCCAGCAGCAGGGACGGAATGAACACTGAAGCTTTCTTT
CASSRDGMNTEAFF
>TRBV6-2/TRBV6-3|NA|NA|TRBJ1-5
TGCGCCAGCAGTTATGGTAGCCAGCCCCAGCATTTT
CASSYGSQPQHF
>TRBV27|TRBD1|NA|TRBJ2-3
TGTGCCACTCGCGATCCTAGAGGGGGCGCATCAATGCAGTATTTT
CATRDPRGGASMQYF
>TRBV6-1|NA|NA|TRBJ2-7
TGTGCCAGCAGCGGGTCCTCCTACGAGCATTACTTC
CASSGSSYEHYF
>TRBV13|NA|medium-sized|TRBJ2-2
TGTGCCAGCAGCTTAGGGACAGTGAACACCGGGGAGCTGTTTTTT
CASSLGTVNTGELFF
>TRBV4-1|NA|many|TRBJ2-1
TGCGCCAGCAGCCAACGGTTAAGAGACAATGAGCAGTTCTTC
CASSQRLRDNEQFF
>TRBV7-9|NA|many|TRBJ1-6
TGTGCCAGCAGCTCTAGAGGGCAGGGGAATTCACCCCTCCACTTT
CASSSRGQGNSPLHF
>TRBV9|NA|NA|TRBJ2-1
TGTGCCAGCAGCTCCCGGGCATTACCGGGCAATGAGCAGTTCTTC
CASSSRALPGNEQFF
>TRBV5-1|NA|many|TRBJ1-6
TGCGCCAGGGGATGGAGCTCCTATAATTCACCCCTCCACTTT
CARGWSSYNSPLHF
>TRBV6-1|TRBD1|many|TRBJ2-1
TGTGCCAGCACGGGACAGGGGGCGTTGAATGAGCAGTTCTTC
CASTGQGALNEQFF
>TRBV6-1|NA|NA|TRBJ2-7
TGTGCCAGCAGAACATTGGTCCTCCTCTCCTACGAGCAGTACTTC
CASRTLVLLSYEQYF
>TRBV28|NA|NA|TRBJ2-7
TGTGCCAGCAGTACTGGGGGGTGGGCGGTAATTTACGAGCAGTACTTC
CASSTGGWAVIYEQYF
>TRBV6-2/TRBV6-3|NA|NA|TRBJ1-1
TGTGCCAGCAGTTTCACACTAAAGCCCCACCGTATGGAGGCTTTCTTT
CASSFTLKPHRMEAFF